The 6 T cell receptor beta chains presented below share a single source sample, sequenced in a study of post-analysis software for immune sequencing data. Overall study findings and caveats: TRBV5-6, TRBV5-1 and TRBV20-1 were among roughly five TRBV segments more frequent in patients than controls.

These TCRs' antigens remain unknown. The library was made from cDNA and included unique molecular identifiers. MiXCR was run by TCRdb on the PCR reads, yielding one entry per CDR3 protein. The repertoire holds 170,000 or so distinct CDR3 sequences, with 30% as singletons. The specimen sequenced was blood. These receptors were obtained from a girl aged 10 to 17 with multiple sclerosis.

As to this clonotype: This may stem from a read error, because a much larger clone lies one nucleotide away. This chain connects TRBV7-9 to TRBJ2-3; D is possibly TRBD2 (5 bases). This CDR3 region has 16 residues. In germline, CDR1 is SEHNR, CDR2 FQNEAQ (reference sequence). Trimming removed 5 bases at V and 2 bases at J, with 17 bases between. In DNA, the CDR3 is TGTGCCAGCAGCCCTGAGCTACTAGTGGTCACAGATACGCAGTATTTT. Translating it yields CASSPELLVVTDTQYF.

Ten or more counts support this clonotype. V gene TRBV5-1 combines with J gene TRBJ2-1, with TRBD2 identical over 13 bases. Looked up from germline, CDR1 is SGHRS and CDR2 is YFSETQ. CDR3 length: 13 residues. Trimming cost V 4 bases and J 15 bases; bases outside gene matches: 7. The CDR3 reads CASSQTSGRAPFF. Here the CDR3 DNA reads TGCGCCAGCAGCCAAACTAGCGGGAGGGCCCCGTTCTTC.

In this sample, this clonotype turned up once. Being one base from a much bigger clone, this may be a read error. CDR3 nucleotide sequence: TGTGCCAGCAGCCAACCATGGGGGACTAGCGAAACAGATACGCGGTATTTT. Translation: CASSQPWGTSETDTRYF. This rearrangement joins TRBV3-1 to TRBJ2-3, with 10 bases aligning to TRBD2. Germline CDR1 is LGHDT and CDR2 is YNNKEL (reference sequence). The CDR3 extends over 17 amino acids.

CDR3 protein: CASSLTSPAANEQFF. The CDR3 nucleotides read TGTGCCAGCAGCCTTACTAGCCCAGCCGCCAATGAGCAGTTCTTC. The V and J genes are TRBV7-9 and TRBJ2-1; TRBD2 might be the D (6 bases). V was pared by 5 bases and J by 6 bases, with 17 bases between. Per germline, CDR1 SEHNR and CDR2 FQNEAQ (reference sequence). CDR3 length: 15 residues.

The sample holds many counts of this clonotype. The rearrangement links TRBV6-5 to TRBJ2-1; 11 bases are shared with TRBD2. The CDR3 is made up of 16 amino acids. Germline CDR1 reads MNHEY; CDR2 reads SVGAGI. V dropped 6 bases and J dropped 3; count of bases not matched to a gene: 7. CDR3 sequence reads: CASSQLAGGSYNEQFF. Written as DNA, the CDR3 is TGTGCCAGCAGCCAATTAGCGGGAGGGAGCTACAATGAGCAGTTCTTC.

About this clonotype itself: One junction end does not reproduce the germline sequence, and a read error may be involved. The chain recombines TRBV20-1 with TRBJ2-3, with TRBD2 identical over 7 bases. The germline V gene has CDR1 DFQATT and CDR2 SNEGSKA (reference sequence). This CDR3 comprises 14 residues. The CDR3 loop reads CGASWGGSTDTQYF. The CDR3 DNA reads as TGCGGTGCTAGTTGGGGAGGGAGCACAGATACGCAGTATTTT.